This T cell receptor beta chain was documented in a study of control samples from healthy donors and cancer patients. Sequencing was performed with immunoSEQ multiplex PCR; in TCRdb, only in-frame clones are kept and a portion is missing. The repertoire includes roughly 100,000 clones, 85% to 90% of them detected once, and 15% to 20% sits in the top ten. There are 13 residues in the CDR3. The V gene's germline CDR1 is SGHKS and CDR2 YYEKEE (reference sequence). Trimming stripped 0 bases from V and 9 bases from J, with 12 bases between. The TCR comes from a man aged 60-69 years with lung cancer. Sequenced material: PBMCs. V usage is TRBV5-5 and J usage is TRBJ1-2, with D hard to call. The CDR3 loop is CASSLGPTMSYTF. The CDR3 DNA follows: TGTGCCAGCAGCTTGGGCCCGACGATGAGCTACACCTTC.